This TCR beta chain was retrieved from a study of T cell responses to AZD1222 COVID-19 vaccine (dated by TCRdb to about 2021). For the study in its entirety: A total of roughly 240 trial participants underwent TCR sequencing, of whom around 200 received two doses of AZD1222 and some 26 received two doses of the MenACWY control vaccine. Enrollment into the trials was organized by age into subgroups of 18-55, 56-69 and 70-plus years, and those subgroups contained roughly 150, 30 and 60 TCR-sequenced participants, respectively.

As regards this clone: No cognate antigen has been identified for it. Per-base quality was not reported, and no clone a single base away is much larger than it.

The CDR3 regions of human TCRbeta chains were analyzed by immunosequencing. Processing in the source paper ran as follows. TCRs in the repertoires were compared against a reference library of SARS-CoV-2-specific TCRs that had been generated with the MIRA antigen-specificity platform. Breadth was defined as the fraction of unique TCRs that were SARS-CoV-2-associated. Depth was defined as the fraction of total T cells that were SARS-CoV-2-associated. Using the MIRA data, each spike-specific TCR was assigned both to the spike region to which the TCR was reactive and to a CD4 or CD8 class. Log10-transformed breadth and depth values were compared by one-way ANOVA with Sidak's multiple comparisons tests. TCRdb retrieved this table from immuneACCESS and kept in-frame rearrangements only. Not all clones are present; in checked studies, unresolved V genes account for under half, and no reason is known for the remainder. The DNA gave D and trimming, while V, J and clone size come from that table. This sample holds about 110,000 clones; over 75% were observed only once. Of the sample, roughly 4.4% is held by the ten largest clones.

This sample's time point label indicates: about 28 days (+/-7) after the second vaccine dose. AZD1222 recipients whose second dose came at about 4 weeks and those whose second dose came at about 12 weeks were combined into one group, since spike-specific TCR depth and breadth did not differ between the two schedules. Vaccinee samples were obtained from the UK trials COV001 and COV002, which included a single-blind randomized controlled phase 2/3 trial of AZD1222 (ChAdOx1 nCoV-19) in healthy adults. For TCRbeta chain sequencing, PBMC samples were collected from trial participants at day 0 and at day 28 after the second dose. The investigation overall reported the following: The 56-69-year group was small, and its depth increase did not reach significance, likely because of low power. Participants were mostly white British and included more females than males, and it was suggested by the authors that clonal diversity may have been underestimated. A significant rise in spike-specific TCR breadth and depth was observed after two AZD1222 doses relative to day 0 and relative to MenACWY recipients. Because no day 14 peak-response samples were available, repertoires were characterized only after the peak T cell response. The vaccine-associated CD4 TCRs covered the entire spike protein, and the dominant responses fell in regions 160-218 and 743-854. Reportedly, close to half of the unique spike-specific TCRs recognized epitopes lying outside the regions that are mutated in the B.1.351 and B.1.1.7 variants. Conclusions about previously exposed vaccinees were limited because only six AZD1222 recipients were SARS-CoV-2 seropositive at baseline.

CDR1 and CDR2, looked up from the germline V gene (reference sequence), are GTSNPN and SVGIG. The CDR3, cysteine through phenylalanine, is 16 amino acids long. The CDR3 DNA has 48 bases and is translated from base 1. The V end gives up 0 bases and the J end 6 bases, leaving 11 bases in the junction not matched to a gene. The sequences come from peripheral blood, collected 28 days after the second AZD1222 dose. The receptor's source is an adult who received the AZD1222 COVID-19 vaccine. Rearrangement joined TRBV30 to TRBJ1-5, and 7 junction bases match TRBD1. The CDR3 in this case is CAWSVREARGIQPQHF. The DNA sequence is given as TGTGCCTGGAGTGTACGTGAGGCCAGGGGGATTCAGCCCCAGCATTTT. Reference TRBV30 and TRBJ1-5 proteins supply the regions before and after the CDR3; the full variable domain is: SQTIHQWPATLVQPVGSPLSLECTVEGTSNPNLYWYRQAAGRGLQLLFYSVGIGQISSEVPQNLSASRPQDRQFILSSKKLLLSDSGFYLCAWSVREARGIQPQHFGDGTRLSIL.